This T cell receptor (beta chain) was observed in a study of spatial heterogeneity in lung cancer (dated by TCRdb to the late 2010s). Background for the entire study: Beta-chain transcripts were consistently detected in greater numbers than alpha-chain transcripts, which likely reflects a higher abundance of beta-chain transcripts. TCR transcript counts in tumor regions correlated strongly with a T cell transcriptional module score from matched bulk RNA-seq. In the raw uncorrected reads, each unique combination of TCR and UMI appeared more than ten times on average. TCR alpha and beta repertoires were quantitatively compared across multiple tumor regions, matched nontumor lung and blood in non-small cell lung cancer. The study linked features of the TCR repertoire to counts of nonsynonymous mutations, which were determined by whole-exome sequencing of tumor tissue. Both alpha and beta chains were TCR-sequenced in around 220 tumor regions, about 64 matched nontumor lung samples and some 56 PBMC samples obtained at surgery. Beyond this particular receptor, the publication reports: Additional single-cell paired TCR alpha and beta sequencing was considered necessary to confirm, at a functional level, the hypothesis that regional TCRs recognize regional mutations. Counts of ubiquitous and regional expanded TCRs were found to correlate with counts of ubiquitous and regional nonsynonymous mutations, respectively. Estimated TCR-seq coverage of tumor T cells was only around 7.1% for alpha chains and around 13% for beta chains. The tumor nonsynonymous mutation count correlated with the number of expanded alpha and beta TCRs within the tumor.

Reading the label with the study, this specimen's time point is: sample taken at primary tumor resection. Donors were 70 or so patients with early-stage, untreated non-small cell lung cancer from the lung TRACERx cohort. TCR sequencing used whole RNA extracted from tumor and nontumor lung tissue, or from cryopreserved PBMC samples, without cell sorting. Only patients with enough RNA available from two or more tumor regions were chosen for TCR sequencing. A lung pathologist reviewed the tumor and adjacent nontumor lung specimens before the specimens were selected. Receptor libraries were prepared by 5' RACE. The sequencing machine was a NextSeq 500. The TCR library protocol attached a unique molecular identifier to each TCR cDNA molecule to allow correction of PCR and sequencing errors. The original methods were these. TCR identification, UMI-based error correction and CDR3 extraction were performed with Decombinator tools. Expanded TCRs were defined as those above a frequency of 2 per 1,000, corresponding to the top 1% of the tumor frequency distribution. Expanded tumor TCRs were classed as regional if statistically deemed absent (corrected P<0.05) from at least one tumor region, otherwise ubiquitous. Each repertoire was subsampled 100 times to 5,000 TCRs, after which Renyi diversity was computed with the R vegan package. CDR3 similarity networks were built from amino acid triplet string-kernel similarity, with CDR3s being connected when pairwise similarity was above 0.82. TCRdb reprocessed the public reads (quality trimming at Q25 with fastp, clone calling with MiXCR) and kept in-frame beta chains. All rows with the same CDR3 protein become a single entry with the most common DNA and genes. None of the V and J calls come from the authors' own analysis; TCRdb made them. The sample profile shows some 7,000 distinct CDR3 sequences; 3% to 3.5% of them were found once. The ten largest clones represent roughly 15% of the sample.

This clonotype was detected a few times. Its recognized antigen is unknown. No base-level quality is on record; no much larger clone is a single base apart. Inclusive of the bounding cysteine and phenylalanine, the CDR3 is 12 residues long. The CDR3 DNA has 36 bases and is translated from base 1. For CDR1 and CDR2, the germline V gene lists SGHAT and FQNNGV. The V end loses 1 base and the J end loses 5 bases, and a stretch of 6 bases separates them. This material consisted of lung tumor tissue, taken at surgery. The TCR originated in a male donor with early-stage non-small cell lung cancer. The receptor chain draws on TRBV11-2 and TRBJ2-7; no D segment can be confidently identified. The DNA sequence is TGTGCCAGCAGCTTAGGGATGAACGAGCAGTACTTC. It codes for CASSLGMNEQYF.